This entry features one T cell receptor (beta chain) sequence. Its antigen is not yet known. The CDR3 extends 3 residues past the end of the read, so its final part is completed from the germline J gene. The data were taken from a study of T cells in women clearing cervical HPV infection (dated by TCRdb to 2016 to 2019). For the wider study: The cases were 25 to 30 women with histologically confirmed HPV16-related CIN3 or worse, and 2 of those women had invasive cancers. An exploratory proof-of-principle case-control study, nested within the Guanacaste HPV Natural History Study in Costa Rica, was conducted to compare TCR repertoires across cervical HPV16 outcomes. Blood from cases was collected at the visit at which the lesion was first identified, whereas blood from controls was collected once infection was no longer detected. Cases had a median age of roughly 35 years compared with just over 37 for controls, and baseline characteristics showed no significant differences between the groups. For cases, the median interval between lesion detection and blood sampling was more than 130 days, with an interquartile range of about 85 to 210 days. In the parent cohort, about 10,000 women aged 18 or older were enrolled in Guanacaste, Costa Rica, during about 1992 to 1994 and then followed for under 9 years. HLA typing was available for only a few women, so HLA type could not be excluded as a confounder. The controls were about two dozen women whose single incident HPV16 infection cleared within 12 months with no development of precancer or cancer. Cases and controls were matched on age within five years and on year of sample collection. Five blinded duplicates per group were added as quality controls, so that 60 or so samples were obtained: roughly 50 participants and 10 replicates. Broader findings and caveats from the paper: The cross-sectional design could not show whether the associations came before the infection or were a result of it, and neither effector/memory subsets nor HPV-specific T cells were isolated. Because the number of T cells per sample was unknown, the richness differences could reflect varying T-cell content rather than repertoire biology. Across sequencing depths, CIN3+ cases showed significantly higher TCR repertoire richness than controls, but evenness did not differ between the groups. Lower TRBV6-7 relative abundance was observed in cases than in controls (around 0.1% versus 0.15%; Bonferroni P = 0.0008). Random forest classifiers that combined richness and V gene abundances separated cases from controls with an estimated AUC of 0.8 to 0.9.

CDR1 and CDR2, looked up from the germline V gene, are SNHLY and FYNNEI. Trimming at the junction amounts to 6 bases on V and 5 bases on J, and the germline ends lie 22 bases apart. From the cysteine through the phenylalanine, the CDR3 covers 17 amino acids. Only the CDR3 bases that were read are kept: 42 of them, in frame from base 1. Every participant had a single incident cervical HPV16 infection, and prevalent HPV16 infections were excluded. Cervical HPV DNA was detected with MY09/MY11 PCR, and genotyping was done by dot-blot hybridization. Approximately 16 mL of heparinized blood were centrifuged, and the buffy coat was split into aliquots, frozen at -30 degrees C, and then kept at -80 degrees C. Genomic DNA was extracted from buffy coat specimens using QIAGEN kits. The immunoSEQ assay used multiplex PCR to amplify TCR beta CDR3 regions from an average of approximately 1,100 ng of genomic DNA per sample. To correct primer bias, the assay used a complete synthetic TCR repertoire to set an amplification baseline. Amplicons were sequenced on the Illumina platform. As for the authors' bioinformatics: Sequence errors were corrected by clustering with frequency ratios and a modified nearest-neighbor algorithm, and the sequences were then analyzed in the immunoSEQ Analyzer using IMGT gene definitions. TCR richness and evenness were averaged over 20 rarefaction repeats at each rarefaction depth, excluding samples with fewer sequences than the depth. Wilcoxon rank sum tests with FDR correction were used to compare V, D and J gene relative abundances between the groups. In the blinded duplicates, the intraclass correlation was approximately 96% for TCR richness and averaged about 80% across around 70 gene segments. TCRdb obtained this table from immuneACCESS and retained in-frame rearrangements with V and J assigned. These tables miss some clones; where compared with another copy, unresolved V genes account for less than half of the shortfall, and the remainder is unexplained. V, J and clone size reflect that table, while D and trimming were determined from the DNA. The sample's table covers about 16,000 clones. The top ten clonotypes cover about 10% of the sample.

Sequencing used blood buffy coat. The rearrangement combines TRBV2 with TRBJ1-4; D gene: possibly TRBD1, on 6 matching bases. The sequence was obtained from a woman aged 18-70 years with a cervical HPV16 infection that either progressed to CIN3+ or cleared (not recorded which). This receptor has the CDR3 CASRVTGSFYQNEKLFF. The covered CDR3 bases are TGTGCCAGCAGGGTTACAGGGTCTTTTTACCAAAATGAAAAA.